This T cell receptor beta chain was sequenced during a study of regulatory T cells in long-lasting Graves disease (dated by TCRdb to the early 2020s). Study-level background: Persistent Graves' disease was defined as persistently positive TSH receptor autoantibodies together with antithyroid drug treatment for over 5 years. Peripheral blood TCR sequencing and RNA sequencing compared persistent Graves' disease patients with newly diagnosed Graves' disease patients. The study took place in China and was registered as a clinical trial. Antithyroid drugs had been taken for about 10.3 years on average by persistent Graves' disease patients in the clinical cohort. A total of roughly 33 samples underwent TCR sequencing: around 13 from persistent and roughly 20 from newly diagnosed Graves' disease patients. Overall results and qualifications from the work: Sequencing and analysis were restricted to the TCR beta chain. Only peripheral blood was studied, because thyroid tissue, the primary lesion, was inaccessible. Compared with newly diagnosed patients, persistent Graves' disease patients had lower TCR Shannon entropy and fewer highly expanded clones, which suggests clonal expansion. The small sample size was acknowledged by the authors as a limitation that may reduce accuracy. A larger number of public clonotypes was shared among persistent patients (around 3,000) than among newly diagnosed patients (over 850). Persistent disease showed preferential use of TRBV28, TRBJ1-2 and TRBJ2-5, whereas newly diagnosed disease favored TRBV20-1 and TRBJ2-1.

The sample's time point label, in plain terms: persistent/refractory GD, antithyroid drugs over 5 years with positive TRAb. For both TCR sequencing and RNA sequencing, RNA was extracted from PBMCs using TRIzol. Graves' disease was diagnosed according to American Thyroid Association guidelines. Patients were recruited from an endocrinology department in Xi'an, China. From each patient, approximately 9.9 milliliters of peripheral blood was collected into an EDTA anticoagulant tube. Ficoll Paque Plus density gradient separation was used to isolate PBMCs, and no further T cell sorting was done. An Agilent 2100 Bioanalyzer and agarose gel were used to assess RNA quality, and a NanoDrop 2000 was used to measure RNA concentration. The protocol used for the library was multiplex PCR. Sequencing took place on an Illumina HiSeq 4000. iRepertoire HTBI primers and Arm-PCR amplification of CDR3 regions were used to construct TCR beta libraries. Before sequencing, the PCR products underwent gel purification. The authors' analysis ran thus. Across samples, 60 to 75 TRBV and over 11 TRBJ segments were identified and used for gene usage analysis of CDR3 amino acid clonotypes. COPE and FqMerger were used to merge filtered high-quality paired reads into contigs. BLAST was used to align contigs to IMGT TRBV, TRBD and TRBJ reference genes, with CDR3 defined following IMGT. Any clonotype with a frequency above 0.1% was counted as a highly expanded clone. Shannon entropy served as the measure of repertoire diversity, while the Gini coefficient captured V-J evenness. Clonotypes shared by more than one individual were considered public. The public reads were run again by TCRdb, first through fastp at Q25 and then through MiXCR, and only productive beta chains were kept. Records with the same CDR3 protein are collapsed into one entry carrying the most frequent genes and DNA. TCRdb, not the authors, supplied the V and J calls. The sample includes roughly 400,000 distinct CDR3 sequences, with about 20% observed a single time. Jointly, the top ten make up around 20% of the sample.

Trimming removed 6 bases from V and 0 bases from J, leaving 9 bases between the germline ends. Measured from the cysteine to the phenylalanine, the CDR3 is 13 residues long. Only the CDR3 part of the read is kept: 39 bases, read in frame from the first base. Per the germline V gene, MGHDK is the CDR1 and SYGVNS is the CDR2. There are many counts of this clonotype. The antigen this receptor binds is unknown. No base quality values were provided; no much bigger clone lies one nucleotide off. The sample consisted of peripheral blood mononuclear cells (PBMCs), taken when the disease was refractory, from a patient treated with antithyroid drugs. In this chain, TRBV25-1 is recombined with TRBJ2-7; matching of 5 bases hints at TRBD2 as the D gene. The clonotype was recovered from a female donor with Graves disease. The CDR3 reads as follows: CASSETNSYEQYF. The DNA is TGTGCCAGCAGCGAGACTAACTCCTACGAGCAGTACTTC.